This entry lists 31 T cell receptor beta chains sequenced from one sample in a study of T-cell reconstitution after alpha-beta-depleted transplantation in children. Preparing the TCRbeta library involved the use of unique molecular identifiers. MiXCR, run by TCRdb on the PCR reads, gives a single entry per CDR3 protein. This table holds 750,000 to 950,000 distinct CDR3 sequences, around 15% found once. This sample comprised PBMCs, mostly from graft donor cells, obtained 360 days after TCRalphabeta/CD19-depleted stem cell transplant. Receptors originate from a male patient under 18 who had a stem cell transplant for acute lymphoblastic leukemia, so the T cells may come from the graft donor.

The chain links TRBV5-1 to TRBJ2-1; D might be TRBD1 (5 bases). This CDR3 is built from 16 residues. The germline gives CDR1 SGHRS, CDR2 YFSETQ. V lost 4 bases, J lost 6 bases, and 20 bases lay in between. The CDR3 nucleotides read TGCGCCAGCAGCCGACGACAGCTACCAACCTCCAATGAGCAGTTCTTC. Amino acid sequence: CASSRRQLPTSNEQFF. The full variable domain, its missing parts supplied by reference TRBV5-1 and TRBJ2-1, is KAGVTQTPRYLIKTRGQQVTLSCSPISGHRSVSWYQQTPGQGLQFLFEYFSETQRNKGNFPGRFSGRQFSNSRSEMNVSTLELGDSALYLCASSRRQLPTSNEQFFGPGTRLTVL.

This chain links TRBV5-1 with TRBJ2-3; D is ambiguous. The germline CDR1 and CDR2 sequences are SGHRS and YFSETQ. V lost 3 bases and J 0 bases, leaving 11 bases between the germline ends. The CDR3 runs to 15 residues. The CDR3 nucleotides are TGCGCCAGCAGCTCCTATGCTCTTAGCACAGATACGCAGTATTTT. This codes for CASSSYALSTDTQYF.

In this sample, this clonotype turned up many times. CDR3 sequence: CAISEPGSGRRNEQFF. Here the CDR3 DNA reads TGTGCCATCAGTGAGCCGGGCAGCGGGAGGCGAAATGAGCAGTTCTTC. The rearrangement joins TRBV10-3 to TRBJ2-1; 9 bases align to TRBD2. Per germline, CDR1 ENHRY and CDR2 SYGVKD. This CDR3 region has 16 residues. Trimming at V came to 2 bases and at J to 7 bases, leaving 9 bases not matched to a gene.

This clonotype was observed a handful of times. V and J are TRBV20-1 and TRBJ1-4; possibly TRBD1 for D (5 bases). CDR3 size: 17 residues. Trimming took off 6 bases at V and 7 bases at J, with 27 bases between the two ends. Germline CDR1 reads DFQATT; CDR2 reads SNEGSKA (reference sequence). The CDR3 DNA reads TGCAGTGCCACCGGGACCCGATTCCCCGAGGGTCTTGAAAAACTGTTTTTT. Encoded protein: CSATGTRFPEGLEKLFF.

This clonotype was detected only a few times. This chain joins TRBV3-1 and TRBJ2-5, with D perhaps matching TRBD2 (6 bases). Between the trimmed V and J ends, which lost 2 bases and 2 bases, there was a span of 15 bases. Per the germline V gene, CDR1 is LGHDT and CDR2 is YNNKEL (reference sequence). CDR3 length equals 16 residues. The CDR3: CASSQWRPAGQETQYF. CDR3 nucleotides: TGTGCCAGCAGCCAATGGAGGCCGGCGGGACAAGAGACCCAGTACTTC.

This clonotype came up many times. CDR3 protein: CASSLPGQGSGGYTF. CDR3 coding DNA: TGCGCCAGCAGCCTACCGGGACAGGGAAGTGGAGGCTACACCTTC. V gene TRBV4-1 combines with J gene TRBJ1-2; TRBD1 matches 9 bases. Germline V lookup: CDR1 MGHRA, CDR2 YSYEKL. The J segment lost 8 bases and the V segment lost 4 bases, leaving 11 bases of the junction unmatched. This CDR3 comprises 15 residues.

This rearrangement joins TRBV24-1 to TRBJ2-1, with TRBD2 matching over 13 bases. CDR3 length: 18 residues. Germline assignment: CDR1 KGHDR and CDR2 SFDVKD. Trimming removed 0 bases from V and 8 bases from J; junction bases left unmatched: 9. The CDR3, as DNA: TGTGCCACCAGTGATTTGGGGCCACTAGCGGGAGGGATTCATGAGCAGTTCTTC. It is translated as CATSDLGPLAGGIHEQFF.

The V gene is TRBV29-1, the J gene TRBJ2-1, with D possibly matching TRBD2 (5 bases). The CDR3 is 15 residues long. Germline V gene data show CDR1 as SQVTM and CDR2 as ANQGSEA. Trimming shortened V by 7 bases and J by 1 base, and 17 bases separated the two germline ends. CDR3 sequence (DNA): TGCAGCGCTCGTTCCCCGGGGATATCCTACAATGAGCAGTTCTTC. Translated: CSARSPGISYNEQFF.

This sequence joins TRBV12-3 or TRBV12-4 and TRBJ2-7; 9 positions agree with TRBD2. CDR3 length equals 14 residues. After removal of 3 bases from V and 6 bases from J, the junction contained 6 bases not matched to a gene. CDR3 coding DNA: TGTGCCAGCAGTTTCGGCGGGAGGGCCCTCGAGCAGTACTTC. Translation: CASSFGGRALEQYF.

This clonotype was counted at least ten times. The chain has TRBV9 and TRBJ2-3; no definite D call. The CDR3 totals 14 residues. Germline loops: CDR1 SGDLS, CDR2 YYNGEE. Trimming left V 5 bases short and J 2 bases short, with 12 bases between. For the CDR3, the DNA is TGTGCCAGCAGTCTAAGAACTTCCACAGATACGCAGTATTTT. Translated: CASSLRTSTDTQYF.

V gene TRBV6-5 combines with J gene TRBJ2-5, with 13 nucleotides matching TRBD2. The V segment lost 0 bases and the J segment 2 bases; nucleotides outside the gene matches: 0. The CDR3 loop spans 16 amino acids. Germline V gives CDR1 MNHEY, CDR2 SVGAGI. DNA for the CDR3: TGTGCCAGCAGTTACTCGACTAGCGGGAGGCAAGAGACCCAGTACTTC. Protein: CASSYSTSGRQETQYF.

This clonotype was observed a handful of times. The genes are TRBV7-9 and TRBJ2-1, with TRBD2 identical over 12 bases. The CDR3 length is 17 residues. With 4 bases clipped from V and 5 bases from J, the junction kept 9 bases outside the gene matches. Germline CDR1 is SEHNR and CDR2 is FQNEAQ (reference sequence). CDR3 sequence: CASSSPLAGGPNNEQFF. The CDR3 nucleotides read TGTGCCAGCAGCTCGCCGCTAGCGGGAGGGCCTAACAATGAGCAGTTCTTC. The full variable domain, with the rest looked up from reference TRBV7-9 and TRBJ2-1, is DTGVSQNPRHKITKRGQNVTFRCDPISEHNRLYWYRQTLGQGPEFLTYFQNEAQLEKSRLLSDRFSAERPKGSFSTLEIQRTEQGDSAMYLCASSSPLAGGPNNEQFFGPGTRLTVL.

The chain's CDR3 is CATSAGWPYYEQYF. DNA of the CDR3: TGTGCCACCAGTGCAGGTTGGCCCTACTACGAGCAGTACTTC. The rearrangement links TRBV24-1 to TRBJ2-7; no firm D call. CDR3 size: 14 residues. The germline V gene encodes CDR1 KGHDR and CDR2 SFDVKD. V lost 5 bases and J lost 3, with 13 bases in between.

This clonotype was counted at least ten times. The rearrangement joins TRBV12-3 or TRBV12-4 to TRBJ1-2; 9 bases fit TRBD1. The CDR3 runs to 14 residues. V shed 8 bases and J 3 bases; nucleotides not matched to a gene: 7. Here the CDR3 DNA reads TGTGCCAGCCGTAGGACAGGGGTGGACTATGGCTACACCTTC. Its protein is CASRRTGVDYGYTF.

This chain uses TRBV7-2 with TRBJ2-3; the match to TRBD2 covers 8 bases. The CDR3 has 15 amino acids. V was pared by 2 bases and J by 0 bases, with 1 base of the junction left unmatched. Germline V gene data show CDR1 as SGHTA and CDR2 as FQGNSA. CDR3 DNA: TGTGCCAGCAGCTTACAGCGGGGGAGCACAGATACGCAGTATTTT. This sequence encodes CASSLQRGSTDTQYF. Looking up the rest from reference TRBV7-2 and TRBJ2-3 gives the full variable domain: GAGVSQSPSNKVTEKGKDVELRCDPISGHTALYWYRQSLGQGLEFLIYFQGNSAPDKSGLPSDRFSAERTGGSVSTLTIQRTQQEDSAVYLCASSLQRGSTDTQYFGPGTRLTVL.

The rearrangement joins TRBV27 to TRBJ2-7; tentative D call: TRBD2 (6 bases). The CDR3 is made up of 12 amino acids. V lost 10 bases and J 4 bases, leaving 14 bases between the germline ends. CDR1 is MNHEY, CDR2 SMNVEV, per germline (reference sequence). This chain's CDR3 is CATGTYDYEQYF. The DNA for the CDR3 is TGTGCCACCGGGACTTACGATTACGAGCAGTACTTC.

This clonotype came up once. The rearrangement joins TRBV5-1 to TRBJ2-4, with D perhaps TRBD1 (5 bases). The CDR3 covers 14 residues. With 0 bases removed from V and 5 bases from J, the gap between germline ends came to 9 bases. In germline, CDR1 is SGHRS, CDR2 YFSETQ. The CDR3 nucleotides read TGCGCCAGCAGCTTGGGACAGACTCAAAACATTCAGTACTTC. Translated: CASSLGQTQNIQYF.

The chain recombines TRBV29-1 with TRBJ2-3, with TRBD2 matching over 8 bases. J was trimmed by 2 bases and V by 5 bases; bases with no gene match: 6. The CDR3 loop spans 14 amino acids. The germline CDR1 and CDR2 sequences are SQVTM and ANQGSEA. In DNA form, the CDR3 reads TGCAGCGTTAATAGCGGGGCTTACACAGATACGCAGTATTTT. This sequence encodes CSVNSGAYTDTQYF.

This clonotype was counted many times. V and J are TRBV12-3 or TRBV12-4 and TRBJ2-1, with unresolved D. The CDR3 spans 16 residues. Trimming removed 2 bases from V and 8 bases from J, with 19 bases in between. The CDR3 loop reads CASSLFRTSYWDEQFF. The CDR3 nucleotides read TGTGCCAGCAGTTTATTTAGGACGTCGTATTGGGATGAGCAGTTCTTC.

The rearrangement links TRBV6-2 or TRBV6-3 to TRBJ2-1; 9 bases map to TRBD1. This CDR3 region has 14 residues. With 5 bases clipped from V and 5 bases from J, the junction kept 4 bases outside the gene matches. CDR1 is MNHEY, CDR2 SVGEGT, per germline. For the CDR3, the DNA is TGTGCCAGCAGTAGATGGACAGGGGACAATGAGCAGTTCTTC. Translating it yields CASSRWTGDNEQFF.

The CDR3 region is CASSQVRSVLTF. The CDR3 DNA reads as TGTGCCAGCAGCCAAGTCCGCAGCGTCCTGACTTTC. J is TRBJ2-6 and V is TRBV3-1; D is unresolved. This CDR3 contains 12 residues. Germline loops: CDR1 LGHDT, CDR2 YNNKEL (reference sequence). V was cut by 1 base and J by 12 bases, with 7 bases left in between. The whole variable domain, filled in from reference TRBV3-1 and TRBJ2-6, reads DTAVSQTPKYLVTQMGNDKSIKCEQNLGHDTMYWYKQDSKKFLKIMFSYNNKELIINETVPNRFSPKSPDKAHLNLHINSLELGDSAVYFCASSQVRSVLTFGAGSRLTVL.

This clonotype was detected ten times or more. V gene TRBV10-3 combines with J gene TRBJ2-7; unclear D gene. The V end was cut by 8 bases, the J end by 0 bases, with 17 bases between. The CDR3 has 15 amino acids. CDR1 ENHRY and CDR2 SYGVKD come from the germline V gene. As DNA, the CDR3 is TGTGCCATCTTAGAAACTCTCCCACCCTCCTACGAGCAGTACTTC. This translates into CAILETLPPSYEQYF.

With regard to this clonotype: A much larger clone lies a single base off, so this may be a read error. This rearrangement joins TRBV5-1 to TRBJ2-4; D unclear. The CDR3 consists of 14 residues. CDR1 is SGHRS, CDR2 YFSETQ, per germline. The CDR3 sequence: CASSLDSWGNILYF. The CDR3 region has the DNA TGCGCCAGCAGCTTGGATAGCTGGGGAAACATTCTGTACTTC.

This clonotype was recorded a few times. The chain links TRBV4-2 to TRBJ2-7, with 8 bases matching TRBD2. With V trimmed by 0 bases and J by 0 bases, 4 bases remained unmatched. Germline V gives CDR1 LGHNA, CDR2 YNFKEQ. The CDR3 covers 16 residues. The CDR3 loop is CASSQDSGGSSYEQYF. CDR3 nucleotide sequence: TGTGCCAGCAGCCAAGACAGCGGGGGAAGCTCCTACGAGCAGTACTTC.

This clonotype was observed many times. The gene calls are TRBV6-6 and TRBJ1-5, with D unclear. The germline V gene has CDR1 MNHNY and CDR2 SVGAGI (reference sequence). The CDR3 length is 12 residues. V shed 6 bases and J shed 4 bases, with 7 bases lying between them. CDR3 in DNA: TGTGCCAGCAGAAGGATTAATCAGCCCCAGCATTTT. Translating it yields CASRRINQPQHF.

This clonotype occurred many times. This chain connects TRBV5-4 to TRBJ2-1; TRBD1 agrees at 7 bases. The length of the CDR3 is 14 residues. Germline V CDR1 and CDR2: SGHNT, YYREEE (reference sequence). V gave up 5 bases and J gave up 6 bases; unmatched junction bases: 8. The CDR3 region is CASRFRDSLNEQFF. The CDR3 DNA sequence: TGTGCCAGCAGATTCCGGGACAGCCTCAATGAGCAGTTCTTC.

This chain links TRBV14 with TRBJ2-6; 13 nucleotides agree with TRBD2. V was pared by 4 bases and J by 0 bases, with 9 bases of the junction left unmatched. This CDR3 is built from 20 residues. Germline CDR1 reads SGHDN; CDR2 reads FVKESK. CDR3 coding DNA: TGTGCCAGCAGCCTTTCGACTAGCGGGAGGCCCAACTCTGGGGCCAACGTCCTGACTTTC. Protein: CASSLSTSGRPNSGANVLTF.

The gene calls are TRBV7-8 and TRBJ1-5; TRBD1 is a possible D gene (5 bases). V dropped 4 bases and J dropped 4 bases, with 17 bases sitting between them. The CDR3 runs to 16 residues. Germline CDR1 is SGHVS and CDR2 is FQNEAQ. The CDR3 DNA follows: TGTGCCAGCAGCTCAATGGGGGGGTCTTGGAATCAGCCCCAGCATTTT. As protein: CASSSMGGSWNQPQHF. The full variable domain, with the rest looked up from reference TRBV7-8 and TRBJ1-5, is GAGVSQSPRYKVAKRGQDVALRCDPISGHVSLFWYQQALGQGPEFLTYFQNEAQLDKSGLPSDRFFAERPEGSVSTLKIQRTQQEDSAVYLCASSSMGGSWNQPQHFGDGTRLSIL.

This clonotype was counted only a few times. V gene TRBV20-1 combines with J gene TRBJ2-7, with 7 nucleotides matching TRBD2. The V and J ends lost 1 base and 3 bases, in that order; junction bases with no gene match: 6. The CDR3 totals 14 residues. The V gene's germline CDR1 is DFQATT and CDR2 SNEGSKA (reference sequence). CDR3 DNA: TGCAGTGCTAGAGGGCGGGGAGGGATCTACGAGCAGTACTTC. Protein: CSARGRGGIYEQYF.

This clonotype was detected only a few times. V gene TRBV27 combines with J gene TRBJ2-1; no definite D call. Trimming took 1 base from V and 0 from J, leaving 10 bases between them. There are 16 residues in the CDR3. The germline CDR1 and CDR2 sequences are MNHEY and SMNVEV (reference sequence). CDR3 in DNA: TGTGCCAGCAGTTTATGGTCCGGTTCCTCCTACAATGAGCAGTTCTTC. Protein: CASSLWSGSSYNEQFF.

This clonotype was counted only a few times. The CDR3 DNA is TGTGCCAGTTGGGATCCGTTGAACACCGGGGAGCTGTTTTTT. As protein: CASWDPLNTGELFF. The chain combines TRBV2 with TRBJ2-2; no reliable D call. With 9 bases removed from V and 1 base from J, the gap between germline ends came to 12 bases. Germline CDR1 is SNHLY and CDR2 is FYNNEI. The CDR3 is made up of 14 amino acids.